The present T cell receptor (beta chain) was sequenced within a study of cytomegalovirus exposure and HLA in healthy donors. Study-wide context: Most donors, approximately 82% of over 350 genotyped, fell in the Caucasian-associated ancestry cluster. General study points: Some V segments could not be told apart, so they were left out, TRBV6-2 and TRBV6-3 among them. The study recorded 150 to 200 TCR beta chains that were cytomegalovirus-associated. Later analysis identified a missense DCLRE1C variant that was linked to TCR beta V- and J-gene trimming.

Notes on this clone: What it recognizes is unknown.

The germline V and J ends were trimmed by 4 bases and 6 bases, with 10 bases remaining between them. The CDR3 extends over 12 amino acids. CDR1 is ENHRY and CDR2 is SYGVKD in the germline V gene. The PCR made use of 60 Vbeta and 13 Jbeta primers. Profiled with immunoSEQ multiplex PCR; TCRdb holds only in-frame clones, not every one. The sample has approximately 120,000 clones, less than 80% seen once. This TCR was sampled from a woman aged 45-65 years in good health and CMV-seropositive. This chain links TRBV10-3 with TRBJ2-7; maybe TRBD1 (6 bases). Sample: PBMCs. DNA of the CDR3: TGTGCCATCAGTGGGGACAAGACCGAGCAGTACTTC. Translating it yields CAISGDKTEQYF.